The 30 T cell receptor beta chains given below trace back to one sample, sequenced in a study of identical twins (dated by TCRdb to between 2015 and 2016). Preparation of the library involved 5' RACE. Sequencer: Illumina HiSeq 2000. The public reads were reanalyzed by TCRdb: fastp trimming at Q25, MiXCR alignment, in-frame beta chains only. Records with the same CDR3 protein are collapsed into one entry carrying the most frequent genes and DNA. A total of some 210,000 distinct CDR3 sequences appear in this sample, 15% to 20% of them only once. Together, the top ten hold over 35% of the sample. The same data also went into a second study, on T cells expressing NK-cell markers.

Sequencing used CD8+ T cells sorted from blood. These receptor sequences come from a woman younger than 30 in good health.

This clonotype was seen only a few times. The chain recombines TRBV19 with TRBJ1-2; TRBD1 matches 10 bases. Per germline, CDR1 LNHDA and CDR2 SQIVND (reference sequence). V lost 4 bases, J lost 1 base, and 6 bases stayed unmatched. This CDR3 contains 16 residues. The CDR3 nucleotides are TGTGCCAGTAGTACCGGGACAGGGGTGCTTAACTATGGCTACACCTTC. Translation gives CASSTGTGVLNYGYTF.

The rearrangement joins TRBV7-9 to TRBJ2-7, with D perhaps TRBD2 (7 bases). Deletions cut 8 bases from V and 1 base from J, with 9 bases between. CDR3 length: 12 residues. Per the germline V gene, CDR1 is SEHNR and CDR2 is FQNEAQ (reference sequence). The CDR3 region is CASGGASYEQYF. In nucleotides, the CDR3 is TGTGCCAGCGGGGGGGCGTCCTACGAGCAGTACTTC.

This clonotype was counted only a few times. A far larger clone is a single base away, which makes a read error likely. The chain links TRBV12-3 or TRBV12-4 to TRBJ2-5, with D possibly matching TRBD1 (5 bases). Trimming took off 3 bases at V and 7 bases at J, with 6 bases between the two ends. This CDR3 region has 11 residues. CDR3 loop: CASSFGATQYF. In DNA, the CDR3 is TGTGCCAGCAGTTTTGGGGCGACCCAGTACTTC.

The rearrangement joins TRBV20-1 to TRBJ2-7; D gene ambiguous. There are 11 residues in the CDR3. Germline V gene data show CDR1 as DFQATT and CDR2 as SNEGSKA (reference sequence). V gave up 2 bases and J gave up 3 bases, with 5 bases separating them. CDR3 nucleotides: TGCAGTGCTAGACAGAACTACGAGCAGTACTTC. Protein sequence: CSARQNYEQYF.

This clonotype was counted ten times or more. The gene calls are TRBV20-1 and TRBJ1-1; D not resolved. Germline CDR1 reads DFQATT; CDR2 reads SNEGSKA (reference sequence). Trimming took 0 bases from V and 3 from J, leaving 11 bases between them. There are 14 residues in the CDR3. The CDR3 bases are TGCAGTGCTAGAGATCCCGGAAGGCACACTGAAGCTTTCTTT. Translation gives CSARDPGRHTEAFF.

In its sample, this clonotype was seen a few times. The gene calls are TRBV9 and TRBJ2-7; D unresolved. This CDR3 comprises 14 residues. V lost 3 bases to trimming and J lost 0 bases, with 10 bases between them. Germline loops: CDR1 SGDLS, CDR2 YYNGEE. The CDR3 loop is CASSAQRSSYEQYF. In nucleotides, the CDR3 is TGTGCCAGCAGCGCGCAGAGGAGCTCCTACGAGCAGTACTTC.

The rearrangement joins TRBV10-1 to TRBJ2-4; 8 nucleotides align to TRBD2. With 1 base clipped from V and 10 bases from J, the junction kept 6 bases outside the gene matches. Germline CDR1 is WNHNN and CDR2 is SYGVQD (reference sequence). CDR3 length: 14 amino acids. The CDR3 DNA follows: TGCGCCAGCAGTGAGTTTTCAAGCGGGGGAATTCAGTACTTC. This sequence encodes CASSEFSSGGIQYF.

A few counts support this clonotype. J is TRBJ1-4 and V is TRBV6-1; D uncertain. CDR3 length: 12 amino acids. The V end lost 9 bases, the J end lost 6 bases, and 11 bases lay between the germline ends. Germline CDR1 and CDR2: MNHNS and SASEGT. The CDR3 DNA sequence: TGTGCCAGTAGGGATTTGGATGAAAAACTGTTTTTT. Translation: CASRDLDEKLFF.

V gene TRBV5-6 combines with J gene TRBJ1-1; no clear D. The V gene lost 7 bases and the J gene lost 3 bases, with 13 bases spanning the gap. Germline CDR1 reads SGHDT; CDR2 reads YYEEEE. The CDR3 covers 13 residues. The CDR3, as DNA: TGTGCCAGCGGAGGCGTGGAGGACACTGAAGCTTTCTTT. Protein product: CASGGVEDTEAFF.

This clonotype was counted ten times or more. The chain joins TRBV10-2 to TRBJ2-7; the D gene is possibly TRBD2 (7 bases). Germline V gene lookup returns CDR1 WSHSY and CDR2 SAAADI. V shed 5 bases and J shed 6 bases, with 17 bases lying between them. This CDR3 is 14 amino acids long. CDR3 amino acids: CASSRDGGAGEQYF. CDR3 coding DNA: TGCGCCAGCAGTCGAGATGGGGGGGCTGGCGAGCAGTACTTC.

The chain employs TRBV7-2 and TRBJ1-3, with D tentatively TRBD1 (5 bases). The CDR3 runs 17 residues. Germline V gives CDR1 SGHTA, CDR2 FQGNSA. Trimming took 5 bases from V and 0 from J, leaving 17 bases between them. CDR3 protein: CASSRPREGISGNTIYF. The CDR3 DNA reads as TGTGCCAGCAGCCGCCCTCGGGAGGGGATCTCTGGAAACACCATATATTTT.

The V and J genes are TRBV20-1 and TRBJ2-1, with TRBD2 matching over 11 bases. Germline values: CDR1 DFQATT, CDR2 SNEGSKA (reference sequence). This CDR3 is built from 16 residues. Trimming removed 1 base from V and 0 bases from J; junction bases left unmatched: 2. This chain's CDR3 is CSARVAGGSSYNEQFF. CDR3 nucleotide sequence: TGCAGTGCTAGAGTAGCGGGGGGGAGCTCCTACAATGAGCAGTTCTTC.

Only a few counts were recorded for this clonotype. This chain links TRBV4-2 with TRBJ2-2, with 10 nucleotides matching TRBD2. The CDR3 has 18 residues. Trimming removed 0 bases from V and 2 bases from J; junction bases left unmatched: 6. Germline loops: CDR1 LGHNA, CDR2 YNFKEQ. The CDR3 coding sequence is TGTGCCAGCAGCCAAGACGTAGCGGGGGGTCTCAACACCGGGGAGCTGTTTTTT. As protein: CASSQDVAGGLNTGELFF.

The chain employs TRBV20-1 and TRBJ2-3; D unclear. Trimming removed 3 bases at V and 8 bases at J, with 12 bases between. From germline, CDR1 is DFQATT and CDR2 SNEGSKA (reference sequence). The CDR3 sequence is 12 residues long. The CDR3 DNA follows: TGCAGTGCTAGTGGTATAGAGCGTACGCAGTATTTT. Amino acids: CSASGIERTQYF.

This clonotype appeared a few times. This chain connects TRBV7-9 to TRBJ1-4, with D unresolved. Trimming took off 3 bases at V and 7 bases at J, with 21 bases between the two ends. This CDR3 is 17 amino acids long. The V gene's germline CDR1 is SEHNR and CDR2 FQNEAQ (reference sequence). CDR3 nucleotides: TGTGCCAGCAGCTTTAGAGATCAACCTGCCATGGGTGAAAAACTGTTTTTT. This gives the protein CASSFRDQPAMGEKLFF.

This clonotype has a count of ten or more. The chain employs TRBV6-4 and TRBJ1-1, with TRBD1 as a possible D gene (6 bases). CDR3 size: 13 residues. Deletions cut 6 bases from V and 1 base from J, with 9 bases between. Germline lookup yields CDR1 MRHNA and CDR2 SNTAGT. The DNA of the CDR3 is TGTGCCAGCAGGAAGGGACAGAACACTGAAGCTTTCTTT. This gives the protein CASRKGQNTEAFF.

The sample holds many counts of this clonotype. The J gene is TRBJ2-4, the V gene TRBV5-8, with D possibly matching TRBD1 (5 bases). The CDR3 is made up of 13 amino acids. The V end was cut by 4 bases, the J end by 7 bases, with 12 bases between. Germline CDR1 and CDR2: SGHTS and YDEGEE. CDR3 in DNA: TGTGCCAGCAGCCGCTCATGGGGCAACATTCAGTACTTC. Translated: CASSRSWGNIQYF.

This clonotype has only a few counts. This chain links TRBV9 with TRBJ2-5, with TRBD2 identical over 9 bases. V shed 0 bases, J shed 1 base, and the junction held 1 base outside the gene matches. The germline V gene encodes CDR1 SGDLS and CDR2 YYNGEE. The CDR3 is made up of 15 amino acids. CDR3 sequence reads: CASSVGGRAQETQYF. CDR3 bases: TGTGCCAGCAGCGTAGGCGGGAGGGCCCAAGAGACCCAGTACTTC.

CDR3 amino acids: CASSEERGATDTQYF. DNA for the CDR3: TGTGCCAGCAGTGAAGAACGGGGGGCCACAGATACGCAGTATTTT. The chain couples TRBV25-1 to TRBJ2-3; perhaps TRBD2 as D (7 bases). The V and J ends lost 2 bases and 2 bases respectively, with 11 bases between them. Germline CDR1 and CDR2: MGHDK and SYGVNS. This CDR3 is 15 amino acids long. Together with reference TRBV25-1 and TRBJ2-3, the CDR3 gives the full variable domain: EADIYQTPRYLVIGTGKKITLECSQTMGHDKMYWYQQDPGMELHLIHYSYGVNSTEKGDLSSESTVSRIRTEHFPLTLESARPSHTSQYLCASSEERGATDTQYFGPGTRLTVL.

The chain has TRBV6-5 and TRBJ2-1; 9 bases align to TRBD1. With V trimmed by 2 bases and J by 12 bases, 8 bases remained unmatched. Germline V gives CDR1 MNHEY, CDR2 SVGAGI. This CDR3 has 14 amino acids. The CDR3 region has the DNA TGTGCCAGCAGTTACACAGGGGGCCAAGAAGGGCAGTTCTTC. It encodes CASSYTGGQEGQFF.

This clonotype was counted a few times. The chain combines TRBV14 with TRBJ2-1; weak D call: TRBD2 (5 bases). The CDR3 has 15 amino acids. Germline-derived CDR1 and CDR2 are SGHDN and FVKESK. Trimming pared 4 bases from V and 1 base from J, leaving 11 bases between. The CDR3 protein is CASSRRVLSYNEQFF. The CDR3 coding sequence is TGTGCCAGCAGCCGGCGGGTCCTTTCCTACAATGAGCAGTTCTTC.

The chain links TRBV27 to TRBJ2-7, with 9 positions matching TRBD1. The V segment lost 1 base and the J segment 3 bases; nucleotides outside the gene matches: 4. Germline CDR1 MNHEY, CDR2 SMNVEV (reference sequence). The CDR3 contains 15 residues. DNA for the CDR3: TGTGCCAGCAGTTTATTAACAGGGGGCGGCTACGAGCAGTACTTC. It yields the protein CASSLLTGGGYEQYF.

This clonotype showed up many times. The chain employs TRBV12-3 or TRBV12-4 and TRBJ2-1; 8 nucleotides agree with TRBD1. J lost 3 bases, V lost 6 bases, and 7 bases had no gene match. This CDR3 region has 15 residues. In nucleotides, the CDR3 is TGTGCCAGCAGCCCCGGACAGGGAGGCTACAATGAGCAGTTCTTC. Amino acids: CASSPGQGGYNEQFF.

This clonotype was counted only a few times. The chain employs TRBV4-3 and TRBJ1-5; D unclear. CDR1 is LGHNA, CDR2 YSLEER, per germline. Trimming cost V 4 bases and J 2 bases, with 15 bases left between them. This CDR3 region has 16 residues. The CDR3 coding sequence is TGCGCCAGCAGCCCCGTAGTAAAAGCGGGCAATCAGCCCCAGCATTTT. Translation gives CASSPVVKAGNQPQHF.

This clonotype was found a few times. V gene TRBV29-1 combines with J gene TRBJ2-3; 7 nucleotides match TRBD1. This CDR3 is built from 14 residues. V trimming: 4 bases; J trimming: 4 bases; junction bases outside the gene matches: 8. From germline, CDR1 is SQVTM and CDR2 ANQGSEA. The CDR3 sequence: CSVGGQGGPDTQYF. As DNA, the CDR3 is TGCAGCGTTGGGGGTCAAGGGGGCCCAGATACGCAGTATTTT.

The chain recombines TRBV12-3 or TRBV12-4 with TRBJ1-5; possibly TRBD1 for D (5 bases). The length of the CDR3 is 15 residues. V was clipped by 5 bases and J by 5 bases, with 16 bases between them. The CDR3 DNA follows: TGTGCCAGCAGTCGTTACAGGAAACCGCATCAGCCCCAGCATTTT. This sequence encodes CASSRYRKPHQPQHF.

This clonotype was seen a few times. The CDR3 loop is CSARDGGGRNNEQFF. The CDR3 DNA reads as TGCAGTGCTAGAGACGGCGGGGGGCGTAACAATGAGCAGTTCTTC. The chain has TRBV20-1 and TRBJ2-1, with TRBD2 matching over 8 bases. The germline CDR1 and CDR2 sequences are DFQATT and SNEGSKA (reference sequence). Trimming at V came to 0 bases and at J to 5 bases, leaving 6 bases not matched to a gene. The CDR3 sequence is 15 residues long.

The CDR3 loop is CASSPGLAGGVHGELFF. For the CDR3, the DNA is TGTGCCAGCAGTCCCGGACTAGCGGGGGGCGTACACGGGGAGCTGTTTTTT. The V gene is TRBV6-1, the J gene TRBJ2-2, with 14 positions matching TRBD2. In germline, CDR1 is MNHNS, CDR2 SASEGT. The CDR3 consists of 17 residues. Trimming removed 5 bases from V and 7 bases from J; junction bases left unmatched: 9.

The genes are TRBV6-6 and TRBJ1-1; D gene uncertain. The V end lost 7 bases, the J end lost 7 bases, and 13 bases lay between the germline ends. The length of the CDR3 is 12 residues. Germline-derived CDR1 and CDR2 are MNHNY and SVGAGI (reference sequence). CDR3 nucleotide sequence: TGTGCCAGCACCACGCGCCGGGGTGAAGCTTTCTTT. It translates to CASTTRRGEAFF.

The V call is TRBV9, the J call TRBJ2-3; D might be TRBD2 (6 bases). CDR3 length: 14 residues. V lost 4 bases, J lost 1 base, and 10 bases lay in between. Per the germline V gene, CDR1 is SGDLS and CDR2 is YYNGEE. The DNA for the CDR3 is TGTGCCAGCAGCAAGTGGGGGGGCACAGATACGCAGTATTTT. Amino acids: CASSKWGGTDTQYF.